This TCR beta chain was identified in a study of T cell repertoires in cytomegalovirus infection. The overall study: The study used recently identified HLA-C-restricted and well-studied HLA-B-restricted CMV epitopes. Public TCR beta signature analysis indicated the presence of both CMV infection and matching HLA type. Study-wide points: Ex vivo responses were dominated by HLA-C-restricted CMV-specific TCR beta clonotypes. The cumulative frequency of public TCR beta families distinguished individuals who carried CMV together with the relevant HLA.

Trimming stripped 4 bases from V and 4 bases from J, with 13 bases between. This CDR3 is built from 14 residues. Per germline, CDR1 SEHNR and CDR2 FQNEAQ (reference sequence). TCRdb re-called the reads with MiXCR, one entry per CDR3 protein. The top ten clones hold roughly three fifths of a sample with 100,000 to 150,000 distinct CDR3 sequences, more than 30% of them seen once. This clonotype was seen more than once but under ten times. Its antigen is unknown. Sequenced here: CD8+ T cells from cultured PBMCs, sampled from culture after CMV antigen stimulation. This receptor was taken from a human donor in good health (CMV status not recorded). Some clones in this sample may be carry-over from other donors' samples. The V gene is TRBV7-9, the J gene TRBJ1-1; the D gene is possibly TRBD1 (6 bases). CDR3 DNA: TGTGCCAGCAGCTCTAATGACAGGATCACTGAAGCTTTCTTT. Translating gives CASSSNDRITEAFF. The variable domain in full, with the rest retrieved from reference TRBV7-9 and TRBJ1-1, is DTGVSQNPRHKITKRGQNVTFRCDPISEHNRLYWYRQTLGQGPEFLTYFQNEAQLEKSRLLSDRFSAERPKGSFSTLEIQRTEQGDSAMYLCASSSNDRITEAFFGQGTRLTVV.